One T cell receptor (beta chain) is described in this entry. This clone was found a few times. Its target antigen remains unknown. Within one base of it there is no much larger clone, and no base qualities were kept. Collaborating institutions collected whole blood in K2EDTA tubes following their own protocols. For TCRbeta analysis, collaborators shipped samples as frozen whole blood, isolated PBMCs, or DNA extracted from either of those sample types. The CDR3 measures 14 amino acids from cysteine to phenylalanine. Just the 42-base CDR3 DNA is kept, in frame starting at base 1. From the germline V gene, CDR1 is SGHRS and CDR2 is YFSETQ. V is reduced by 4 bases and J by 4 bases, leaving a spacing of 13 bases between them. TCRbeta CDR3 regions were amplified from genomic DNA by means of the immunoSEQ Assay, a bias-controlled multiplex PCR. From the authors' description of their analysis: The number of nucleated cells in each sample was estimated by amplification of reference gene primers within the assay. Sequence reads were collapsed and filtered to measure the absolute abundance of every unique TCRbeta CDR3 rearrangement. For each sample, productive Simpson clonality was calculated by taking the square root of Simpson's diversity index across productive rearrangements. TCRdb retrieved this table from immuneACCESS and kept in-frame rearrangements only. Not all clones are present; in checked studies, unresolved V genes account for under half, and no reason is known for the remainder. V and J calls and clone size are as listed in that table; D and trimming were resolved from the DNA. This sample gives around 81,000 clones in total; under 85% of them show up just once. About an eighth of the sample is held by the ten biggest clonotypes.

The sample is drawn from a study of blood T cell repertoires in COVID-19 (dated by TCRdb to 2020 to 2022). Describing the broader study: The collaborator samples originated in the United States, Italy and Spain and spanned the acute and convalescent phases of COVID-19. The material from the prospective study consisted of cDNA or gDNA derived from T cells, B-cell-depleted T cells, or PBMCs. Deeply sampled blood TCRbeta repertoires from subjects exposed to, actively infected with, or recovered from COVID-19 were included in the dataset. The repertoires were released in a freely available public database intended as a resource for research on the immune response to SARS-CoV-2. Samples came from the ongoing ImmuneRACE study (first 160 participants) plus 1,254 subjects from 6 global collaborators. The sample metadata nearly always contained a de-identified subject ID, COVID-19 status, age in years and sex. HLA class I and class II types, where available, came from metadata supplied by the sample provider rather than from assay-based typing. On the study overall, not on this receptor specifically: Clinical and demographic metadata were provided uncurated, with the amount varying by source and participant.

This clonotype originated in a human donor in a cohort sampled during active COVID-19. The specimen sequenced was peripheral blood. The sequence joins TRBV5-1 to TRBJ2-3; the D gene is perhaps TRBD1, on 6 matching bases. The CDR3 in this case is CASSKRDMADTQYF. The nucleotide sequence reads as follows: TGCGCCAGCAGCAAGAGGGACATGGCAGATACGCAGTATTTT.